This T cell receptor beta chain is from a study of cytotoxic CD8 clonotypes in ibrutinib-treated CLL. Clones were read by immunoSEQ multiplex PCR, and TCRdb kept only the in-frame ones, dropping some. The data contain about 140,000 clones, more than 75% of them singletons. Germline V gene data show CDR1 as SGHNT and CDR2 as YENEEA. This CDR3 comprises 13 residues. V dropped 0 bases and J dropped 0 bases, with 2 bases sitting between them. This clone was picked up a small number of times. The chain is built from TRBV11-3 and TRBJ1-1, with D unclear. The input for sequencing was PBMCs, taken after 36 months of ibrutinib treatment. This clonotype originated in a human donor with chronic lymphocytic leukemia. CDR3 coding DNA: TGTGCCAGCAGCTTAGACCTGAACACTGAAGCTTTCTTT. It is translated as CASSLDLNTEAFF.